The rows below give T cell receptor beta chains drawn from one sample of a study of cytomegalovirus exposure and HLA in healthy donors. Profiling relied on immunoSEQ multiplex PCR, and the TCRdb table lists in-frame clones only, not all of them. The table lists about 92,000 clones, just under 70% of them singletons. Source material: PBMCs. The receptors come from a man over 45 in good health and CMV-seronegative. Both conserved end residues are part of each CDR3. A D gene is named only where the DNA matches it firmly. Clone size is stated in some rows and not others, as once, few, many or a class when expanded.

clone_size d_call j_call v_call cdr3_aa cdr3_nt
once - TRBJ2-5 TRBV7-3 CASSLRRGGVETQYF TGTGCCAGCAGCTTAAGGAGGGGTGGTGTTGAGACCCAGTACTTC
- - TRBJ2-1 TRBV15 CATSVHLNEQFF TGTGCCACCAGCGTTCACCTAAATGAGCAGTTCTTC
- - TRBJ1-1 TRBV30 CAWSGLGNTEAFF TGTGCCTGGTCAGGGCTTGGAAACACTGAAGCTTTCTTT
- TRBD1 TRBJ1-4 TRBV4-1 CASSQEIEGTGAFDEKLFF TGCGCCAGCAGCCAAGAGATAGAGGGGACAGGGGCTTTTGATGAAAAACTGTTTTTT
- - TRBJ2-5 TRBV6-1 CASSEFPGQETQYF TGTGCCAGCAGTGAATTTCCAGGACAAGAGACCCAGTACTTC
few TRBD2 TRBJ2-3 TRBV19 CASSTFISGGPTNTQYF TGTGCCAGTAGTACCTTCATTAGCGGGGGCCCCACAAATACGCAGTATTTT
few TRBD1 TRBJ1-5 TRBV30 CAWSVDRGGYQPQHF TGTGCCTGGAGTGTCGACAGGGGAGGCTATCAGCCCCAGCATTTT
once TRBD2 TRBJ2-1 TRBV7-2 CASSFVAGSPEQFF TGTGCCAGCAGCTTTGTAGCGGGAAGTCCTGAGCAGTTCTTC
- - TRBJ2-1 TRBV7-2 CASSFTYSSYNEQFF TGTGCCAGCAGCTTTACCTACAGCTCCTACAATGAGCAGTTCTTC
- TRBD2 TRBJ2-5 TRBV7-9 CASHGGDGYGTQYF TGTGCCTCCCACGGGGGGGACGGGTACGGGACCCAGTACTTC
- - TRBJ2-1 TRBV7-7 CASSSRLKGGAGDEQFF TGTGCTAGCAGCTCGCGCTTAAAGGGGGGGGCTGGAGATGAGCAGTTCTTC
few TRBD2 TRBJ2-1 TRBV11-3 CASSLGLTSGNNEQFF TGTGCCAGCAGCTTAGGTTTGACTAGCGGGAACAATGAGCAGTTCTTC
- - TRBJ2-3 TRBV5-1 CASSLYTPGTQYF TGCGCCAGCAGCTTGTACACTCCGGGTACGCAGTATTTT
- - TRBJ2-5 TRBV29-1 CSVERETQYF TGCAGCGTTGAGCGCGAGACCCAGTACTTC
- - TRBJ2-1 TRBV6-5 CASSYSALSQGGEQFF TGTGCCAGCAGTTACTCGGCGTTATCCCAGGGGGGCGAGCAGTTCTTC
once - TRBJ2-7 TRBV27 CASSSTGPYEQYF TGTGCCAGCAGTTCGACAGGTCCCTACGAGCAGTACTTC
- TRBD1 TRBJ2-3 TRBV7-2 CASSVDRAYTDTQYF TGTGCCAGCAGCGTGGACAGGGCTTACACAGATACGCAGTATTTT
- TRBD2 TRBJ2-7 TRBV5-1 CASSLGLAGNYEQYF TGCGCCAGCAGCTTGGGACTAGCGGGGAACTACGAGCAGTACTTC
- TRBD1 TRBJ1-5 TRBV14 CASSRPRTGLVEPQHF TGTGCCAGCAGCCGCCCTAGGACAGGTCTCGTGGAGCCCCAGCATTTT
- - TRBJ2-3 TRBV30 CAWSADITDTQYF TGTGCCTGGAGTGCTGACATTACCGATACGCAGTATTTT
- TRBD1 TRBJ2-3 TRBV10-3 CAISELIGQGTDTQYF TGTGCCATCAGTGAATTAATTGGACAGGGCACAGATACGCAGTATTTT
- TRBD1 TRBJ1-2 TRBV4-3 CASSPFPGQKDGYTF TGCGCCAGCAGCCCATTCCCGGGACAGAAGGATGGCTACACCTTC
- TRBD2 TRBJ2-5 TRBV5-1 CASSRGLVGETQYF TGCGCCAGCAGCCGGGGACTAGTTGGAGAGACCCAGTACTTC
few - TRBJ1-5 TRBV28 CAVFRGLNGHF TGTGCCGTATTTCGGGGTCTTAATGGGCATTTT
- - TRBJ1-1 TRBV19 CASSIWQGVTEAFF TGTGCCAGTAGTATCTGGCAGGGTGTCACTGAAGCTTTCTTT
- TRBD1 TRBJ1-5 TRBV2 CASTRTGGQPQHF TGTGCCAGCACTAGGACAGGGGGTCAGCCCCAGCATTTT
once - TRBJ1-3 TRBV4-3 CASSQVYSSGNTIYF TGCGCCAGCAGCCAAGTCTACAGCTCTGGAAACACCATATATTTT
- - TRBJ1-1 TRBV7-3 CASSLTGSLEAFF TGTGCCAGCAGCTTAACGGGCAGCCTTGAAGCTTTCTTT
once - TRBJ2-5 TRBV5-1 CASSIYGGQETQYF TGCGCCAGCAGCATCTACGGGGGTCAAGAGACCCAGTACTTC
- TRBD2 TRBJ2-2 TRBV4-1 CASSRTGTSGTGELFF TGCGCCAGCAGCCGAACAGGGACTAGCGGCACCGGGGAGCTGTTTTTT
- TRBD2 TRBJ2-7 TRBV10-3 CAISFSGGAKEQYF TGTGCCATCAGTTTCAGCGGGGGGGCGAAAGAGCAGTACTTC
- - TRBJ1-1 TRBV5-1 CASSSQGHTEAFF TGCGCCAGCAGCTCCCAGGGTCACACTGAAGCTTTCTTT
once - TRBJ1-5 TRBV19 CAAAGAGSNQPQHF TGTGCCGCTGCAGGGGCCGGTAGCAATCAGCCCCAGCATTTT
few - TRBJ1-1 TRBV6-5 CASSRGRNEAFF TGTGCCAGCAGTAGAGGGAGGAATGAAGCTTTCTTT
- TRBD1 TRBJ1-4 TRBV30 CALSGTGEKLFF TGTGCCTTATCCGGGACAGGGGAAAAACTGTTTTTT
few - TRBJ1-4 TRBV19 CASSMGRQRGEKLFF TGTGCCAGTAGTATGGGTCGGCAGCGGGGTGAAAAACTGTTTTTT
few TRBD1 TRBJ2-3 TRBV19 CASSNTRDRYSVGDTQYF TGTGCCAGTAGTAATACCCGGGACAGGTATTCCGTCGGGGATACGCAGTATTTT
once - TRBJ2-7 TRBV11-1 CASSPGLLSYEQYF TGTGCCAGCAGCCCCGGACTACTCTCCTACGAGCAGTACTTC
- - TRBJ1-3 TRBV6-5 CASSFGGSGNTIYF TGTGCCAGCAGTTTCGGGGGGTCTGGAAACACCATATATTTT
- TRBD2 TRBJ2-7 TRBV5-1 CASSGTGGAYEQYF TGCGCCAGCAGTGGGACGGGGGGGGCCTACGAGCAGTACTTC
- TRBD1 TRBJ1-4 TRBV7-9 CASSLGQPNEKLFF TGTGCCAGCAGCCTGGGACAGCCTAATGAAAAACTGTTTTTT
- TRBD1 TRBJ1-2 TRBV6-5 CASSYYGRGTGVGYTF TGTGCCAGCAGTTACTACGGACGGGGGACAGGAGTGGGCTACACCTTC
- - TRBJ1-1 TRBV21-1 CASSKAWGQGVHTEAFF TGTGCCAGCAGCAAAGCTTGGGGACAGGGGGTCCACACTGAAGCTTTCTTT
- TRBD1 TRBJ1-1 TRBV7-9 CASSHRQGMNTEAFF TGTGCCAGCAGCCATCGACAGGGAATGAACACTGAAGCTTTCTTT
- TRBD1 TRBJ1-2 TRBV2 CASIRNGQGAFYGYTF TGTGCCAGCATCCGAAACGGACAGGGGGCCTTCTATGGCTACACCTTC
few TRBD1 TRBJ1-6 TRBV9 CASRSGTANSPLHF TGTGCCAGCAGGTCGGGGACAGCTAATTCACCCCTCCACTTT
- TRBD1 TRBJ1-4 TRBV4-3 CASSQDPTGVEKLFF TGCGCCAGCAGCCAAGATCCGACAGGGGTTGAAAAACTGTTTTTT
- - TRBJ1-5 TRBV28 CASTINPTGSNQPQHF TGTGCCAGCACCATAAACCCGACAGGCAGCAATCAGCCCCAGCATTTT
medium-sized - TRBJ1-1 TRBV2 CASGTGANTEAFF TGTGCCAGTGGAACAGGCGCCAACACTGAAGCTTTCTTT
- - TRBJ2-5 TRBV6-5 CASSSDSPGSKTQYF TGTGCCAGCAGTTCCGACAGCCCCGGATCGAAGACCCAGTACTTC
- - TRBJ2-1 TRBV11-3 CASRRDSYNEQFF TGTGCCAGCAGAAGGGACTCGTACAATGAGCAGTTCTTC
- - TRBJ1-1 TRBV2 CASSDVVAEAFF TGTGCCAGCAGTGACGTGGTAGCCGAAGCTTTCTTT